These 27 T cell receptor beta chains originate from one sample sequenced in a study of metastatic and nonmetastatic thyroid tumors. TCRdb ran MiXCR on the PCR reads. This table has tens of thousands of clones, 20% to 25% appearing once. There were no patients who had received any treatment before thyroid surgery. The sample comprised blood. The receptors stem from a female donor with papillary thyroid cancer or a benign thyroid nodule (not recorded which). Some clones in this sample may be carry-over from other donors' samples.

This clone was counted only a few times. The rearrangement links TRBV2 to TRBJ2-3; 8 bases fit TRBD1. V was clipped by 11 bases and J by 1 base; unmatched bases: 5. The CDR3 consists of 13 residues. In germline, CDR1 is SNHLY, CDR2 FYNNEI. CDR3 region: CACKTGGTDTQYF. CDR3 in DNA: TGTGCCTGCAAGACAGGGGGCACAGATACGCAGTATTTT.

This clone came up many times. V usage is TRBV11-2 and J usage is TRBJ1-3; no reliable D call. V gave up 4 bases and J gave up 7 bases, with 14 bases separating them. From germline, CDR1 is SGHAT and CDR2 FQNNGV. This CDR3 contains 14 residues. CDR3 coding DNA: TGTGCCAGCAGCTCCACCAACCACCTCAACACCATATATTTT. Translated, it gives CASSSTNHLNTIYF.

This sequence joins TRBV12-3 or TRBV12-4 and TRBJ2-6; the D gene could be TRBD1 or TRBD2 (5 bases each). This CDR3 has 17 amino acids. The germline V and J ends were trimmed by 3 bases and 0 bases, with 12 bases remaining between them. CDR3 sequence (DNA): TGTGCCAGCAGTTTTCAAGTGGGGGTCTCTGGGGCCAACGTCCTGACTTTC. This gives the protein CASSFQVGVSGANVLTF.

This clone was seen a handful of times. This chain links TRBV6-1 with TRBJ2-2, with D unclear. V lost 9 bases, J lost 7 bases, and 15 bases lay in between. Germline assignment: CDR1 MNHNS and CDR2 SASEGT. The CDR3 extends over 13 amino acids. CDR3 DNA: TGTGCCAGAGGTTCCCCCTCAAACGGGGAGCTGTTTTTT. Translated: CARGSPSNGELFF.

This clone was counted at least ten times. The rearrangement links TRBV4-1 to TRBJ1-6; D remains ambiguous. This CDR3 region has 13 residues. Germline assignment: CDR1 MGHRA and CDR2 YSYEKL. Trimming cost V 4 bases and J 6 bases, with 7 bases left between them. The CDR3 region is CASSRRSNSPLHF. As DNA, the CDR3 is TGCGCCAGCAGCCGCAGATCTAATTCACCCCTCCACTTT.

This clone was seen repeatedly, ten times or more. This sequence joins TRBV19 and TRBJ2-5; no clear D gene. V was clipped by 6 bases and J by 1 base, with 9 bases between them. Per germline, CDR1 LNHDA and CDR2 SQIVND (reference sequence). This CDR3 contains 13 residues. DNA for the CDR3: TGTGCCAGTAGGGTGAAGTCCCAAGAGACCCAGTACTTC. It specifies CASRVKSQETQYF.

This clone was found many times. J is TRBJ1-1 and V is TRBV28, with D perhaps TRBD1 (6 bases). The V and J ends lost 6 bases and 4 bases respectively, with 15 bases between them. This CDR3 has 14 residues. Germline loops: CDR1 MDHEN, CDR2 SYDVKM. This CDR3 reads CASRPTGSSTEAFF. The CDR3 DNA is TGTGCCAGCAGACCCACAGGGTCAAGCACTGAAGCTTTCTTT.

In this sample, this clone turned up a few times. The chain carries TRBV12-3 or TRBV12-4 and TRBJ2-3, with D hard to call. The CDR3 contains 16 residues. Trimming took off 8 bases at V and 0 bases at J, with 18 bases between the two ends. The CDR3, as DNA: TGTGCCAGCGGCCCTAGGGAAGGCCCTAGCACAGATACGCAGTATTTT. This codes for CASGPREGPSTDTQYF.

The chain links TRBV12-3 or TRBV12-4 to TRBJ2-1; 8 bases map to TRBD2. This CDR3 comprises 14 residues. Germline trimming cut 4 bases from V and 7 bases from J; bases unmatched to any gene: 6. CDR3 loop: CASSSGTRINEQFF. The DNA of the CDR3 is TGTGCCAGCAGTTCCGGGACTAGGATTAATGAGCAGTTCTTC.

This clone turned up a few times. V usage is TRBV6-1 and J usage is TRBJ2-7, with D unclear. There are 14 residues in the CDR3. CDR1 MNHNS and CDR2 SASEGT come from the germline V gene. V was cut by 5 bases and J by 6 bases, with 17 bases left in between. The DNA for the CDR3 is TGTGCCAGCAGTACCCCGGTTGGTGGCGGCGAGCAGTACTTC. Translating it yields CASSTPVGGGEQYF.

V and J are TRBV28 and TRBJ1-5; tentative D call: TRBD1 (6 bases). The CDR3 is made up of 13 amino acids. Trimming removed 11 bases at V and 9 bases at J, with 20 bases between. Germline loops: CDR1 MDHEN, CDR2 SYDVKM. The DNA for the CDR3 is TGTGCCGCGAGGGGGACCCAGGTGTGGCCCCAGCATTTT. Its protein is CAARGTQVWPQHF.

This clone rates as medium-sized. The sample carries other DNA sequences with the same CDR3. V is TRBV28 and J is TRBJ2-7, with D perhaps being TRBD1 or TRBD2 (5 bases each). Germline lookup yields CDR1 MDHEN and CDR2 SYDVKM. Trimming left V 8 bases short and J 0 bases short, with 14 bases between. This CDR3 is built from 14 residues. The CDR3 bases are TGTGCCAGCCTCGGGGACGGCCTCTCCTACGAGCAGTACTTC. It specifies CASLGDGLSYEQYF.

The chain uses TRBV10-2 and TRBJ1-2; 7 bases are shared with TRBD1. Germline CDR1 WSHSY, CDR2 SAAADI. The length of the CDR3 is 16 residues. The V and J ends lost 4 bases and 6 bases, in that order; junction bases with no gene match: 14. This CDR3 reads CASSVPPGQAGDGYTF. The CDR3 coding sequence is TGCGCCAGCAGTGTACCTCCTGGACAGGCAGGCGATGGCTACACCTTC.

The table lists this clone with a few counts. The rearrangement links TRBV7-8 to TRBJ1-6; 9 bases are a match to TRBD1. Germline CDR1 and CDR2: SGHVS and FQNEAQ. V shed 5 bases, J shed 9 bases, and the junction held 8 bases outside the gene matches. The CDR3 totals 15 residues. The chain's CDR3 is CASSPGTGQPSPLHF. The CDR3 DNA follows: TGTGCCAGCAGCCCTGGGACAGGGCAGCCTTCACCCCTCCACTTT.

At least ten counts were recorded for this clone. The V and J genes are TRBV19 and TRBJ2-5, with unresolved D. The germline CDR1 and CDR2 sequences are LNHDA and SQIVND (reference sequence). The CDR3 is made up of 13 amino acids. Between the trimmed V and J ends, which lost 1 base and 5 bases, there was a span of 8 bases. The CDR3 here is CASSIVERETQYF. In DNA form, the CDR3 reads TGTGCCAGTAGTATAGTGGAGAGGGAGACCCAGTACTTC.

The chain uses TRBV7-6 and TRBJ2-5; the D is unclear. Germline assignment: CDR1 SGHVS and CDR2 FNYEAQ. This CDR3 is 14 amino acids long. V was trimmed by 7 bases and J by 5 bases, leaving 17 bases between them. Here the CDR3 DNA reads TGTGCCAGCAACTCCAAGAACAACTGGGAGACCCAGTACTTC. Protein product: CASNSKNNWETQYF.

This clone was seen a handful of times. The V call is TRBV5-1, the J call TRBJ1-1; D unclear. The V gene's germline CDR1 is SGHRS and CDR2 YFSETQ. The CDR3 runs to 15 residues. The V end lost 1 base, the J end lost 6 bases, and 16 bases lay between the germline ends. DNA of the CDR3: TGCGCCAGCAGCTTGCGTCCGGGGATCTACGCTGAAGCTTTCTTT. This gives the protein CASSLRPGIYAEAFF. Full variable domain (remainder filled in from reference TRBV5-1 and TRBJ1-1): KAGVTQTPRYLIKTRGQQVTLSCSPISGHRSVSWYQQTPGQGLQFLFEYFSETQRNKGNFPGRFSGRQFSNSRSEMNVSTLELGDSALYLCASSLRPGIYAEAFFGQGTRLTVV.

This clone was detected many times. CDR3 amino acids: CASASTGSRGNEQFF. Written as DNA, the CDR3 is TGTGCCAGCGCGTCGACGGGCTCACGAGGGAATGAGCAGTTCTTC. The chain links TRBV5-4 to TRBJ2-1, with a possible D match to TRBD2 (5 bases). Trimming stripped 7 bases from V and 7 bases from J, with 21 bases between. The CDR3 covers 15 residues. The germline V gene has CDR1 SGHNT and CDR2 YYREEE (reference sequence).

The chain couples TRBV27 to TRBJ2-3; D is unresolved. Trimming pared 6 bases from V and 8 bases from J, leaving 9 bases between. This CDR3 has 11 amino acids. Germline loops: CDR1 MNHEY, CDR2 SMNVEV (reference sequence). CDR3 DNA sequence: TGTGCCAGCAGAGATTTAGCTACGCAGTATTTT. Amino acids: CASRDLATQYF.

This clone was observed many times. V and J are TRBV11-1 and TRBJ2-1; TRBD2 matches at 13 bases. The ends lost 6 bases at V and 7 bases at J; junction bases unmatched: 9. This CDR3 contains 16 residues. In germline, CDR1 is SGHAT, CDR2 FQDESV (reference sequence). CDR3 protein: CASSPTSGGMKNEQFF. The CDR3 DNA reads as TGTGCCAGCAGTCCGACTAGCGGGGGGATGAAGAATGAGCAGTTCTTC.

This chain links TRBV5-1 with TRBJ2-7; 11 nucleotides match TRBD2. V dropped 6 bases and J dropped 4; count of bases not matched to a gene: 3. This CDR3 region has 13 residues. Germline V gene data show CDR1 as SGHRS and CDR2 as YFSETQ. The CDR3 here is CASTWTSGYEQYF. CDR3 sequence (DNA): TGCGCCAGCACGTGGACTAGCGGGTACGAGCAGTACTTC.

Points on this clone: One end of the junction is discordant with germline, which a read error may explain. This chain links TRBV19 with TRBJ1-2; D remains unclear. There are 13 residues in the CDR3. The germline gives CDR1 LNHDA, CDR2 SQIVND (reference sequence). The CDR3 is CASGIKADYGYTF. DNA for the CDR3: TGTGCCAGTGGTATAAAAGCGGACTATGGCTACACCTTC.

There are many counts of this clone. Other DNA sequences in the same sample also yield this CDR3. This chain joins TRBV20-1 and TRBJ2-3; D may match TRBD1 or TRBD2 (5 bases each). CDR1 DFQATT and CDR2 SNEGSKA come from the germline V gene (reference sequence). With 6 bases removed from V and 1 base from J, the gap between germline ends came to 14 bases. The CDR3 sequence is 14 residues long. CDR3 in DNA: TGCAGTGCCATTAGGGGCGGGCGCACAGATACGCAGTATTTT. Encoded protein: CSAIRGGRTDTQYF.

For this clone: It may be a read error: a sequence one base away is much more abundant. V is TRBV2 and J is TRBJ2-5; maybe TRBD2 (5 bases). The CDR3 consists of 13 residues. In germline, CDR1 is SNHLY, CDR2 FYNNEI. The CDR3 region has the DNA TGTGCCAGCAGTAAGAACAGTGGGGAGACCAAGTACTTC. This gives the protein CASSKNSGETKYF.

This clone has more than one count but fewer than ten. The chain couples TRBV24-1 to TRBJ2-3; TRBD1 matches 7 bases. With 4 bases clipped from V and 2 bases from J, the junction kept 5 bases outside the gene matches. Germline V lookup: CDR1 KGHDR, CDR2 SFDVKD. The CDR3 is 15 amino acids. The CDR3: CATSDPGQDTDTQYF. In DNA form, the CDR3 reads TGTGCCACCAGTGACCCCGGACAGGACACAGATACGCAGTATTTT.

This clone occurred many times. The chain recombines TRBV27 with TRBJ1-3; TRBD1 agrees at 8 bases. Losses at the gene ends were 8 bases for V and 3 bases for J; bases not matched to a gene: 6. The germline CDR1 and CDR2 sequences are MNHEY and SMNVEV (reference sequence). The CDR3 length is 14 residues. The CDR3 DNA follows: TGTGCCAGCCGGACAGGGACAGATGGAAACACCATATATTTT. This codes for CASRTGTDGNTIYF.

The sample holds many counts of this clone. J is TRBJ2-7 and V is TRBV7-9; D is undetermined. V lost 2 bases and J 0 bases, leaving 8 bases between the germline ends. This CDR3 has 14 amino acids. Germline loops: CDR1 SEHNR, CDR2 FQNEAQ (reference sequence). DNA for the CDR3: TGTGCCAGCAGCTTATCAGGAGACTCCTACGAGCAGTACTTC. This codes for CASSLSGDSYEQYF.